This entry is about one T cell receptor (beta chain). Its antigen is unidentified. The data derive from a study of naive CD8 T cells in extremely preterm neonates. The wider study: Reported adult age range differs: about 23-55 years versus about 19-50 years. Study-level findings and limits: Preterm neonate repertoires were significantly less rich by iChao1 than others. Preterm CDR3s were shorter than older groups', with fewer N additions and less trimming.

Healthy nonsmoking adults and healthy children aged roughly 16-60 months donated peripheral blood. Assay: immunoSEQ multiplex PCR; the TCRdb copy retains only in-frame clones and omits some. The sample records 6,500 to 9,000 clones, just under 98% being singletons. In germline, CDR1 is SGHNT, CDR2 YYREEE (reference sequence). The CDR3 length is 14 residues. The J segment lost 8 bases and the V segment lost 4 bases, leaving 11 bases of the junction unmatched. The sample consisted of naive CD8+ T cells from blood. The TCR was taken from a human donor in good health. V usage is TRBV5-4 and J usage is TRBJ2-5, with 7 bases that match TRBD2. CDR3 DNA sequence: TGTGCCAGCAGCCACACACTCCGGGGGGATACCCAGTACTTC. Translated: CASSHTLRGDTQYF.